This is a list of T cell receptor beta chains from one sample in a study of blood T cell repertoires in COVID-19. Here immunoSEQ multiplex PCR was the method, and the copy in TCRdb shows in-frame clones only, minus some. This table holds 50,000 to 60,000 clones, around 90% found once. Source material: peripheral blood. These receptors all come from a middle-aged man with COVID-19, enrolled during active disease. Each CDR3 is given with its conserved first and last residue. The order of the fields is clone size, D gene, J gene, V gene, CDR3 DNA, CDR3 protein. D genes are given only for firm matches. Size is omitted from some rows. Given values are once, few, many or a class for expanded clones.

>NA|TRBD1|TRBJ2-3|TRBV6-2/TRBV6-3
TGTGCCAGCAGTCCGACAGGGAACGCAGATACGCAGTATTTT
CASSPTGNADTQYF
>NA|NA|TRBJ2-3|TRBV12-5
TGTGCTAGTGGTTTGCCACAGGGGGGGCCCGACACAGATACGCAGTATTTT
CASGLPQGGPDTDTQYF
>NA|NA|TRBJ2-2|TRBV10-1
TGCGCCAGCAGTCAGAACACCGGGGAGCTGTTTTTT
CASSQNTGELFF
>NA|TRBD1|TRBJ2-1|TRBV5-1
TGCGCCAGCAGCATAACAGGGGACAATGAGCAGTTCTTC
CASSITGDNEQFF
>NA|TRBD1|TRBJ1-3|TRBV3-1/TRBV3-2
TGTGCCAGCAGCCAACCCGACAGGGGGCCTGGAAACACCATATATTTT
CASSQPDRGPGNTIYF
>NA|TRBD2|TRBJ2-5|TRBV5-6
TGTGCCAGCAGCTTGTTAGCGGGGGCGAACCAAGAGACCCAGTACTTC
CASSLLAGANQETQYF
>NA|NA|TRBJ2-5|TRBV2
TGTGCCAGCAGTGAACGCGGGGAGGAGACCCAGTACTTC
CASSERGEETQYF
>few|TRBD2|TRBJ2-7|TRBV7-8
TGTGCCAGCAGCTCTAGTGGGGCGCGACTAGCTTCCTCCTACGAGCAGTACTTC
CASSSSGARLASSYEQYF
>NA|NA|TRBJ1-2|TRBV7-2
TGTGCCAGCAGCTTAGTTATAGTTAACTATGGCTACACCTTC
CASSLVIVNYGYTF
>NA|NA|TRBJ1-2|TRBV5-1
TGCGCCAGCAGCTTGGCTTGGGGCGGCTACACCTTC
CASSLAWGGYTF